The 32 T cell receptor beta chains in this list originate from one sample, sequenced in a study of cytomegalovirus exposure and HLA in healthy donors. Use of 60 Vbeta and 13 Jbeta primers characterized the PCR. Measured with immunoSEQ multiplex PCR; TCRdb has only the in-frame clones, and not every one. The sample holds approximately 110,000 clones. Sequenced material: PBMCs. Receptor source: a man younger than 35 in good health and CMV-seronegative.

The chain uses TRBV7-6 and TRBJ1-1; D is possibly TRBD1 (6 bases). V lost 4 bases to trimming and J lost 4 bases, with 10 bases between them. This CDR3 spans 13 amino acids. Looked up from germline, CDR1 is SGHVS and CDR2 is FNYEAQ. This CDR3 reads CASSSGVGTEAFF. DNA of the CDR3: TGTGCCAGCAGCTCAGGGGTGGGCACTGAAGCTTTCTTT.

The rearrangement joins TRBV18 to TRBJ2-3; no reliable D call. The CDR3 spans 12 residues. Trimming left V 2 bases short and J 9 bases short, with 9 bases between. CDR1 and CDR2 (germline): KGHSH, LQKENI. CDR3 in amino acids: CASSPLSVTQYF. The CDR3 region has the DNA TGTGCCAGCTCACCATTGTCTGTGACGCAGTATTTT. The full variable domain, in which reference TRBV18 and TRBJ2-3 provide the parts outside the CDR3, is NAGVMQNPRHLVRRRGQEARLRCSPMKGHSHVYWYRQLPEEGLKFMVYLQKENIIDESGMPKERFSAEFPKEGPSILRIQQVVRGDSAAYFCASSPLSVTQYFGPGTRLTVL.

J is TRBJ1-5 and V is TRBV6-5; TRBD1 matches 8 bases. This CDR3 contains 14 residues. Germline values: CDR1 MNHEY, CDR2 SVGAGI. J was trimmed by 1 base and V by 6 bases; bases with no gene match: 2. The CDR3 region has the DNA TGTGCCAGCAGCAGGACAGGGAGCAATCAGCCCCAGCATTTT. Translating it yields CASSRTGSNQPQHF.

This chain's CDR3 is CASTPRAGLGYEQYF. In nucleotides, the CDR3 is TGTGCCAGCACCCCCCGTGCGGGACTGGGATATGAGCAGTACTTC. The chain combines TRBV28 with TRBJ2-7; a possible D gene is TRBD2 (6 bases). This CDR3 contains 15 residues. Trimming left V 7 bases short and J 7 bases short, with 23 bases between. Per the germline V gene, CDR1 is MDHEN and CDR2 is SYDVKM.

The chain's CDR3 is CASSPIQGVGTEAFF. The CDR3 DNA sequence: TGTGCCAGCAGCCCTATACAGGGAGTTGGCACTGAAGCTTTCTTT. The chain is built from TRBV6-1 and TRBJ1-1; possible D gene TRBD1, 6 bases. Germline CDR1 and CDR2: MNHNS and SASEGT. V lost 6 bases to trimming and J lost 4 bases, with 18 bases between them. The CDR3 is 15 residues long.

This chain connects TRBV6-6 to TRBJ2-2; 7 bases line up with TRBD2. The CDR3 covers 13 residues. With 7 bases clipped from V and 8 bases from J, the junction kept 7 bases outside the gene matches. Per the germline V gene, CDR1 is MNHNY and CDR2 is SVGAGI (reference sequence). The CDR3: CASKRDAAGELFF. Written as DNA, the CDR3 is TGTGCCAGCAAGCGGGACGCGGCGGGGGAGCTGTTTTTT.

The chain is built from TRBV6-5 and TRBJ2-7; 9 nucleotides match TRBD2. Per germline, CDR1 MNHEY and CDR2 SVGAGI. J lost 10 bases, V lost 6 bases, and 16 bases had no gene match. The CDR3 length is 15 residues. DNA for the CDR3: TGTGCCAGCAGCCTAGGGGCGGGAGGGGGTCGGAAACAGTACTTC. As protein: CASSLGAGGGRKQYF.

This chain uses TRBV15 with TRBJ2-5; 13 bases are a match to TRBD2. CDR1 is LNHNV, CDR2 YYDKDF, per germline (reference sequence). Trimming removed 5 bases from V and 4 bases from J; junction bases left unmatched: 4. The CDR3 is 15 residues long. In DNA, the CDR3 is TGTGCCACCAGCCGGACTAGCGGGGGAGGAGAGACCCAGTACTTC. It encodes CATSRTSGGGETQYF.

V usage is TRBV2 and J usage is TRBJ2-7, with D maybe TRBD2 (6 bases). Germline CDR1 reads SNHLY; CDR2 reads FYNNEI. V lost 7 bases to trimming and J lost 6 bases, with 16 bases between them. CDR3 length equals 13 residues. The CDR3 sequence: CASTPMGRSEQYF. CDR3 DNA: TGTGCCAGCACCCCGATGGGGAGGAGCGAGCAGTACTTC.

Turning to this clone: At one boundary the junction diverges from the germline segment, which might be a read error. The gene calls are TRBV6-5 and TRBJ1-1; unclear D gene. The CDR3 extends over 12 amino acids. The germline V gene encodes CDR1 MNHEY and CDR2 SVGAGI. CDR3 residues: CASNHLTTGAFF. The CDR3 bases are TGTGCCAGCAACCACCTAACCACTGGAGCTTTCTTT.

The chain has TRBV19 and TRBJ2-2, with D possibly matching TRBD2 (7 bases). CDR1 and CDR2 (germline): LNHDA, SQIVND (reference sequence). Trimming stripped 2 bases from V and 2 bases from J, with 18 bases between. The CDR3 has 18 residues. The CDR3 DNA sequence: TGTGCCAGTAGTATAAGCGGGTGGGGGGGGCGCAACACCGGGGAGCTGTTTTTT. Amino acids: CASSISGWGGRNTGELFF.

CDR3 residues: CASSSDSFNQPQHF. CDR3 bases: TGTGCCAGCTCATCAGACAGTTTCAATCAGCCCCAGCATTTT. V gene TRBV18 combines with J gene TRBJ1-5, with TRBD1 as a possible D gene (5 bases). CDR3 length equals 14 residues. V lost 5 bases and J 3 bases, leaving 11 bases between the germline ends. The V gene's germline CDR1 is KGHSH and CDR2 LQKENI. The full variable domain, with the rest looked up from reference TRBV18 and TRBJ1-5, is NAGVMQNPRHLVRRRGQEARLRCSPMKGHSHVYWYRQLPEEGLKFMVYLQKENIIDESGMPKERFSAEFPKEGPSILRIQQVVRGDSAAYFCASSSDSFNQPQHFGDGTRLSIL.

J is TRBJ2-5 and V is TRBV27; TRBD2 matches 9 bases. The length of the CDR3 is 16 residues. The germline gives CDR1 MNHEY, CDR2 SMNVEV (reference sequence). Trimming at V came to 5 bases and at J to 0 bases, leaving 7 bases not matched to a gene. The DNA of the CDR3 is TGTGCCAGCAGTCCTTTAGCGGGGGAGTACCAAGAGACCCAGTACTTC. As protein: CASSPLAGEYQETQYF.

The J gene is TRBJ2-1, the V gene TRBV14; 7 bases map to TRBD2. The germline CDR1 and CDR2 sequences are SGHDN and FVKESK. The length of the CDR3 is 16 residues. The V and J ends lost 0 bases and 10 bases, in that order; junction bases with no gene match: 12. CDR3 in amino acids: CASSQDGRVRYGEQFF. CDR3 DNA: TGTGCCAGCAGCCAAGATGGGAGGGTCCGATATGGGGAGCAGTTCTTC.

The V gene is TRBV5-1, the J gene TRBJ1-6; the D gene is possibly TRBD1 (6 bases). The V end lost 5 bases, the J end lost 13 bases, and 19 bases lay between the germline ends. This CDR3 contains 14 residues. The germline CDR1 and CDR2 sequences are SGHRS and YFSETQ. This CDR3 reads CASRDPGTSFPLHF. CDR3 in DNA: TGCGCCAGCAGGGATCCGGGGACAAGTTTTCCCCTCCACTTT.

This rearrangement joins TRBV14 to TRBJ2-2; D remains ambiguous. The germline V and J ends were trimmed by 1 base and 6 bases, with 9 bases remaining between them. CDR1 and CDR2 (germline): SGHDN, FVKESK. This CDR3 is 14 amino acids long. The CDR3 loop is CASSQVALAGELFF. CDR3 nucleotide sequence: TGTGCCAGCAGCCAAGTAGCACTCGCCGGGGAGCTGTTTTTT.

The chain links TRBV7-8 to TRBJ2-2, with D perhaps TRBD1 (6 bases). The CDR3 consists of 12 residues. V gave up 4 bases and J gave up 6 bases, with 6 bases separating them. Germline V lookup: CDR1 SGHVS, CDR2 FQNEAQ. This CDR3 reads CASSYRAGELFF. In DNA, the CDR3 is TGTGCCAGCAGCTACAGGGCCGGGGAGCTGTTTTTT.

The gene calls are TRBV7-2 and TRBJ1-1, with D maybe TRBD1 (6 bases). The V end lost 1 base, the J end lost 0 bases, and 9 bases lay between the germline ends. The CDR3 totals 15 residues. Germline CDR1 reads SGHTA; CDR2 reads FQGNSA. The CDR3 spells CASSLEGGLNTEAFF. CDR3 nucleotides: TGTGCCAGCAGCTTAGAAGGGGGTCTGAACACTGAAGCTTTCTTT.

This chain joins TRBV13 and TRBJ2-7, with 9 bases identical to TRBD1. Germline CDR1 reads PRHDT; CDR2 reads FYEKMQ (reference sequence). This CDR3 spans 13 amino acids. V lost 4 bases to trimming and J lost 7 bases; unmatched junction nucleotides: 5. CDR3 in DNA: TGTGCCAGCAGCTCAGGGACAGGGACAGAGCAGTACTTC. Amino acids: CASSSGTGTEQYF.

The CDR3 bases are TGTGCCAGCAGCTCCATGATAGCCCGCACTTTTTCCTACAATGAGCAGTTCTTC. It translates to CASSSMIARTFSYNEQFF. The chain carries TRBV5-6 and TRBJ2-1; D uncertain. The germline gives CDR1 SGHDT, CDR2 YYEEEE. The CDR3 totals 18 residues. The V end lost 3 bases, the J end lost 1 base, and 20 bases lay between the germline ends.

This sequence joins TRBV4-2 and TRBJ2-1; 11 bases are shared with TRBD2. The CDR3 has 15 amino acids. V shed 0 bases and J 9 bases; nucleotides not matched to a gene: 4. Germline CDR1 reads LGHNA; CDR2 reads YNFKEQ. The CDR3 DNA reads as TGTGCCAGCAGCCAAGACGGGCTAGCGGGGGGTGAGCAGTTCTTC. It specifies CASSQDGLAGGEQFF.

This chain connects TRBV27 to TRBJ2-1, with TRBD2 matching 10 bases. The CDR3 runs to 14 residues. V shed 8 bases and J 6 bases; nucleotides not matched to a gene: 7. CDR1 MNHEY and CDR2 SMNVEV come from the germline V gene (reference sequence). CDR3 sequence (DNA): TGTGCCAGCTTTAAGCGGGGGGGCCCCAATGAGCAGTTCTTC. It translates to CASFKRGGPNEQFF.

The J gene is TRBJ1-6, the V gene TRBV6-7, with 9 positions matching TRBD1. TRBV6-7 is filed as an ORF, its function uncertain. The CDR3 sequence is 13 residues long. The V segment lost 0 bases and the J segment 18 bases; nucleotides outside the gene matches: 6. The CDR3 DNA reads as TGTGCCAGCAGTTACTCGACAGGGGGGATCTCCCACTTT. Translation: CASSYSTGGISHF.

This chain links TRBV14 with TRBJ2-4, with unresolved D. Trimming stripped 0 bases from V and 3 bases from J, with 3 bases between. The germline gives CDR1 SGHDN, CDR2 FVKESK. There are 13 residues in the CDR3. DNA of the CDR3: TGTGCCAGCAGCCAAGATCACAAAAACATTCAGTACTTC. Encoded protein: CASSQDHKNIQYF.

The chain has TRBV9 and TRBJ1-2; D possibly corresponds to TRBD1 (5 bases). The V end lost 5 bases, the J end lost 1 base, and 9 bases lay between the germline ends. CDR1 SGDLS and CDR2 YYNGEE come from the germline V gene. CDR3 length equals 13 residues. The DNA of the CDR3 is TGTGCCAGCAGTACAGGCGGTAACTATGGCTACACCTTC. Amino acids: CASSTGGNYGYTF.

The chain employs TRBV6-5 and TRBJ2-3; 8 positions agree with TRBD1. The germline V gene encodes CDR1 MNHEY and CDR2 SVGAGI. The CDR3 sequence is 15 residues long. V lost 5 bases to trimming and J lost 4 bases; unmatched junction nucleotides: 8. This CDR3 reads CASSHQDRVSDTQYF. CDR3 in DNA: TGTGCCAGCAGTCACCAGGACAGGGTGTCAGATACGCAGTATTTT.

The V gene is TRBV10-1, the J gene TRBJ1-3, with TRBD1 as a possible D gene (5 bases). Germline V gene lookup returns CDR1 WNHNN and CDR2 SYGVQD (reference sequence). CDR3 size: 16 residues. Trimming stripped 3 bases from V and 0 bases from J, with 12 bases between. CDR3 residues: CASSEQQGRSGNTIYF. The CDR3 DNA follows: TGCGCCAGCAGTGAACAGCAGGGCCGCTCTGGAAACACCATATATTTT.

The chain is built from TRBV19 and TRBJ1-6; D might be TRBD1 (6 bases). Germline-derived CDR1 and CDR2 are LNHDA and SQIVND (reference sequence). There are 14 residues in the CDR3. Trimming stripped 7 bases from V and 8 bases from J, with 15 bases between. CDR3 coding DNA: TGTGCCAGTATGACAGGACAACTATATTCACCCCTCCACTTT. Protein sequence: CASMTGQLYSPLHF.

CDR3 nucleotide sequence: TGTGCCAGCAGTTACCAGGAAGGCTACACCTTC. This codes for CASSYQEGYTF. This sequence joins TRBV6-6 and TRBJ1-2; D gene ambiguous. Trimming left V 2 bases short and J 8 bases short, with 6 bases between. CDR3 size: 11 residues. The germline CDR1 and CDR2 sequences are MNHNY and SVGAGI (reference sequence).

The chain has TRBV4-1 and TRBJ2-2, with 7 bases lining up with TRBD1. The junction had 2 bases not matched to a gene; V was cut back by 1 base and J by 3 bases. Germline V gives CDR1 MGHRA, CDR2 YSYEKL. CDR3 length: 15 amino acids. CDR3 sequence reads: CASSQADRDTGELFF. In nucleotides, the CDR3 is TGCGCCAGCAGCCAAGCAGACAGGGACACCGGGGAGCTGTTTTTT.

The rearrangement joins TRBV6-1 to TRBJ2-1; D perhaps matches TRBD1 (5 bases). The length of the CDR3 is 13 residues. Trimming removed 5 bases from V and 8 bases from J, with 13 bases in between. The germline CDR1 and CDR2 sequences are MNHNS and SASEGT. The CDR3 bases are TGTGCCAGCAGTCCACTGGGGCACGATGAGCAGTTCTTC. Protein product: CASSPLGHDEQFF.

CDR3 amino acids: CASSVKAGGSYEQYF. CDR3 nucleotides: TGTGCCAGCAGCGTCAAAGCGGGAGGCTCCTACGAGCAGTACTTC. The gene calls are TRBV9 and TRBJ2-7, with 9 bases that match TRBD2. From germline, CDR1 is SGDLS and CDR2 YYNGEE. The CDR3 is 15 amino acids. Trimming removed 2 bases from V and 0 bases from J; junction bases left unmatched: 3.